This record concerns one T cell receptor (beta chain) sequence. What it recognizes is unknown. Additional DNA sequences in this sample encode the identical CDR3. The sample originates from a study of cytomegalovirus exposure and HLA in healthy donors. Across the study: As released early, the data held 85 million to 95 million unique TCRs from HLA-typed donors.

CDR3 length equals 18 residues. Vbeta (60) and Jbeta (13) primers were used in the PCR. Profiling relied on immunoSEQ multiplex PCR, and the TCRdb table lists in-frame clones only, not all of them. The sample has roughly 70,000 clones, roughly four fifths seen once; the top ten hold 1.9%. Overall study findings and caveats: In a later analysis, HLA-C alleles had the fewest associated TCRs, DRB1 alleles the most. Later analysis suggested most CMV-associated TCR beta chains were HLA-restricted.

The clonotype originates from a man younger than 35 in good health and CMV-seronegative. What was sequenced was PBMCs. The chain uses TRBV21-1 and TRBJ2-3; the D segment call TRBD2 is taken from the table without a DNA check. TRBV21-1 is a documented pseudogene. The CDR3 region is CASSTPYLLAGDTDTQYF. In nucleotides, the CDR3 is TGTGCCAGCAGCACCCCGTACCTACTAGCGGGGGACACAGATACGCAGTATTTT.